This record concerns one T cell receptor beta chain sequence. Antigen specificity is unknown. Germline V gene sequence: CDR1 SGHTA, CDR2 FQGTGA. The CDR3 runs 15 residues. V was cut by 5 bases and J by 4 bases, with 12 bases left in between. The sequenced patients had an expansion of CD8+CD57+ cells seen by flow cytometry. Every one of the patients had aplastic anemia (severe, acquired). This sample was included in a study of CD8+CD57+ T cells in acquired aplastic anemia. The overall study: Quantities of DNA derived from sorted CD4+ and CD8+ cells averaged roughly 3 ug.

Study results and limitations: There were roughly 30 CD8+ CDR3 sequences that occurred in both patients and controls. Significant differences in CD8+ Simpson's diversity were not observed between patients and controls.

For CDR3 and TCR beta VDJ profiling, genomic DNA was the template used. One entry per CDR3 protein results from TCRdb running MiXCR on the reads. The data contain about 58,000 distinct CDR3 sequences, about 56% of them singletons. Sequenced: sorted CD4+, CD8+, or CD8+CD57+ T cells (not recorded which) from PBMCs. The sequence was collected from a human donor with aplastic anemia. The chain is built from TRBV7-3 and TRBJ1-6, with a possible D match to TRBD1 (6 bases). CDR3: CASSGSTGYNSPLHF. CDR3 sequence (DNA): TGTGCCAGCAGCGGGTCGACAGGATATAATTCACCCCTCCACTTT.